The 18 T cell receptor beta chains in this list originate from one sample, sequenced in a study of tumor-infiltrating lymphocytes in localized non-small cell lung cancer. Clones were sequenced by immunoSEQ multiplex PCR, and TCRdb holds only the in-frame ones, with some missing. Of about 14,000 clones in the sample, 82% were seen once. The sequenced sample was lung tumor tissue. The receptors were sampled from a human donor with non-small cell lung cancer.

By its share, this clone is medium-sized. The CDR3, as DNA: TGTGCCAGCAGCTTCCGTGCAGGGGCCAACGTCCTGACTTTC. Translation: CASSFRAGANVLTF. This rearrangement joins TRBV7-2 to TRBJ2-6; D not certain. V was cut by 3 bases and J by 4 bases, with 7 bases left in between. The CDR3 is 14 residues long. Germline assignment: CDR1 SGHTA and CDR2 FQGNSA. Using reference TRBV7-2 and TRBJ2-6 for the parts outside the CDR3, the full variable domain is GAGVSQSPSNKVTEKGKDVELRCDPISGHTALYWYRQSLGQGLEFLIYFQGNSAPDKSGLPSDRFSAERTGGSVSTLTIQRTQQEDSAVYLCASSFRAGANVLTFGAGSRLTVL.

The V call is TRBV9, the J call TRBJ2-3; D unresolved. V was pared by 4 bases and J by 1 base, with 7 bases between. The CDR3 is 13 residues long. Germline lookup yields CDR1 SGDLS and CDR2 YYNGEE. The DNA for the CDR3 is TGTGCCAGCAGCAGTTGGGGCACAGATACGCAGTATTTT. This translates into CASSSWGTDTQYF.

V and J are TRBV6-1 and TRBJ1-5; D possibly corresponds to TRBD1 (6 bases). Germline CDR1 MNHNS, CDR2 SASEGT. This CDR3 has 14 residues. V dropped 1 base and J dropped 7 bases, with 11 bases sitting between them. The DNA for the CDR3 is TGTGCCAGCAGTGAAGTGGGGGGCGGCCAGCCCCAGCATTTT. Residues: CASSEVGGGQPQHF.

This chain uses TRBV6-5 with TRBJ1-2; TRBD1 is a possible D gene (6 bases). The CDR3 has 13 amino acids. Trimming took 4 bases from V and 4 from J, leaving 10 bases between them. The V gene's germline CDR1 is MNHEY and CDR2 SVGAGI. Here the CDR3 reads CASSLKGGYGYTF. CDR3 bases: TGTGCCAGCAGTTTGAAGGGGGGCTATGGCTACACCTTC.

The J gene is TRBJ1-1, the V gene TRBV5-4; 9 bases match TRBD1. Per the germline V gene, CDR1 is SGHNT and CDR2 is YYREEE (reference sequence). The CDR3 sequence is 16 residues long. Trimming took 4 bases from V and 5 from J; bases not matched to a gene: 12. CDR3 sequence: CASSPDRGLGGTEAFF. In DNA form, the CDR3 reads TGTGCCAGCAGCCCGGACAGGGGCCTAGGGGGTACTGAAGCTTTCTTT.

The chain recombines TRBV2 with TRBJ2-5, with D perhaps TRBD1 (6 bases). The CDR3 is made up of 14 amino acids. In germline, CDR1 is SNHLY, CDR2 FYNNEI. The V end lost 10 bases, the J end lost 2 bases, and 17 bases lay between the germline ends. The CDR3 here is CATHRQVQQETQYF. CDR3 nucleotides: TGTGCCACCCACCGACAGGTTCAACAAGAGACCCAGTACTTC.

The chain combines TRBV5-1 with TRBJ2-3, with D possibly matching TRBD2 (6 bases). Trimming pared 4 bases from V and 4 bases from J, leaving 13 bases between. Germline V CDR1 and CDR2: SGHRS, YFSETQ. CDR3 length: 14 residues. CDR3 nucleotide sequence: TGCGCCAGCAGCCCGGGGACTGCGGCAGATACGCAGTATTTT. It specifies CASSPGTAADTQYF.

The CDR3, as DNA: TGTGCCAGCAGTTACCCTACAGGTGAAGCTTTCTTT. This encodes CASSYPTGEAFF. This chain joins TRBV6-6 and TRBJ1-1; D is perhaps TRBD1 (5 bases). This CDR3 region has 12 residues. From germline, CDR1 is MNHNY and CDR2 SVGAGI (reference sequence). The V end lost 2 bases, the J end lost 7 bases, and 8 bases lay between the germline ends.

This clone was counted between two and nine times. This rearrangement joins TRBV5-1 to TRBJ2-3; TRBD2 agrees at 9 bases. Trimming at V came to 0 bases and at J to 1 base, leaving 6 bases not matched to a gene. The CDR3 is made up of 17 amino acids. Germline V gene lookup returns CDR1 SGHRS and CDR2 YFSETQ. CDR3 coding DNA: TGCGCCAGCAGCTTGGCGGCTTTAGCGGGGGGCACAGATACGCAGTATTTT. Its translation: CASSLAALAGGTDTQYF.

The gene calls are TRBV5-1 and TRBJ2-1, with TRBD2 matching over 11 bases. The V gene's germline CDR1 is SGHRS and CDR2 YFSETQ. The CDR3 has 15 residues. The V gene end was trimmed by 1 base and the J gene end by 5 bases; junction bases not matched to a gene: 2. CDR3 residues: CASSLPSGGNNEQFF. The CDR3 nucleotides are TGCGCCAGCAGCTTGCCTAGCGGGGGGAACAATGAGCAGTTCTTC.

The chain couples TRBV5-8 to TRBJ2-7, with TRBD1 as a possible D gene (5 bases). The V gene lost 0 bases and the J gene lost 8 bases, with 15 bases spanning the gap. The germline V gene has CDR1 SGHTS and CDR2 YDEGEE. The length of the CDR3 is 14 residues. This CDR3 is CASSLDDSLTKQYF. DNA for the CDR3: TGTGCCAGCAGCTTGGATGACAGCTTAACTAAGCAGTACTTC.

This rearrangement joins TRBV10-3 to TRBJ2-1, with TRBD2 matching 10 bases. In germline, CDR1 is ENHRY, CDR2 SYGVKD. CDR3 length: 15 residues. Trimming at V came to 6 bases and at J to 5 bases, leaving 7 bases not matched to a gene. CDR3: CAISLLAGTNNEQFF. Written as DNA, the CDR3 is TGTGCCATCAGCCTACTAGCGGGGACCAACAATGAGCAGTTCTTC.

CDR3 DNA: TGTGCCAGCAAACCCCCCGGGTGGGGCTACGAGCAGTACTTC. Translated: CASKPPGWGYEQYF. The chain uses TRBV19 and TRBJ2-7; D remains unclear. V was shortened by 9 bases and J by 3 bases, with 18 bases between the two germline ends. Germline V lookup: CDR1 LNHDA, CDR2 SQIVND (reference sequence). The CDR3 length is 14 residues.

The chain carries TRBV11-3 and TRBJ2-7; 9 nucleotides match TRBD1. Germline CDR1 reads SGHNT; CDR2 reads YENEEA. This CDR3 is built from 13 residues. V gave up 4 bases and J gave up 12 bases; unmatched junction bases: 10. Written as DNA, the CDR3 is TGTGCCAGCAGCTCCGCTACCCCGGGACAGGGGTACTTC. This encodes CASSSATPGQGYF.

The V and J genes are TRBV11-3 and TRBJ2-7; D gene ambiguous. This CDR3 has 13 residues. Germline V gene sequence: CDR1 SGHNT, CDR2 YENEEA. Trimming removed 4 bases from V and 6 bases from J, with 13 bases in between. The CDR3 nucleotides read TGTGCCAGCAGCTCCGGAACTATCGGCGAGCAGTACTTC. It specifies CASSSGTIGEQYF.

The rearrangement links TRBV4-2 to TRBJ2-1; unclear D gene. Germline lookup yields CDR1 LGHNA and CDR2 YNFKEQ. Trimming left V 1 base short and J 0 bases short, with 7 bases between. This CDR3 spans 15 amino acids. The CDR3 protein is CASSQGVRSYNEQFF. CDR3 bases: TGTGCCAGCAGCCAAGGGGTGCGCTCCTACAATGAGCAGTTCTTC.

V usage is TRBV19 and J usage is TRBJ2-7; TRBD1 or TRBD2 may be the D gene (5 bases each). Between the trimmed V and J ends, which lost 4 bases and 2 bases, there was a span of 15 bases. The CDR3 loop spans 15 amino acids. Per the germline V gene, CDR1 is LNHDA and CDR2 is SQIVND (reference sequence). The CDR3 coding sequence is TGTGCCAGTAGTACCTTCGGGGCAGGGACCTACGAGCAGTACTTC. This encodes CASSTFGAGTYEQYF. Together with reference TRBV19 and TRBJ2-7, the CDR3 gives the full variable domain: DGGITQSPKYLFRKEGQNVTLSCEQNLNHDAMYWYRQDPGQGLRLIYYSQIVNDFQKGDIAEGYSVSREKKESFPLTVTSAQKNPTAFYLCASSTFGAGTYEQYFGPGTRLTVT.

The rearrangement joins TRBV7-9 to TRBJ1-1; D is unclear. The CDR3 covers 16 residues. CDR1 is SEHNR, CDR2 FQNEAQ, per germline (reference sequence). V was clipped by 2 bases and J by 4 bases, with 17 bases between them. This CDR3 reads CASSLTRNRRTTEAFF. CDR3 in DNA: TGTGCCAGCAGCTTAACTCGAAACCGCCGGACCACTGAAGCTTTCTTT.